A selection of T cell receptor beta chains follows, all from one sample in a study of CD8+CD57+ T cells in acquired aplastic anemia. TCRdb redid the calling of the reads with MiXCR, one entry per CDR3 protein. The sample contains under 200,000 distinct CDR3 sequences, less than 50% of which appear only once. The specimen sequenced was sorted CD4+, CD8+, or CD8+CD57+ T cells (not recorded which) from PBMCs. These receptors came from a human donor with aplastic anemia. Each CDR3 is given with its conserved first and last residue. D genes are given only for firm matches. Clone size is given for some rows only: seen once, a few or many times, or a class if the clone is expanded.

V gene	J gene	D gene	clone size	CDR3 protein	CDR3 DNA
TRBV12-3/TRBV12-4	TRBJ2-7	NA	few	CASRPGGGGSWSEAGEQYF	TGTGCCAGCAGGCCTGGGGGGGGGGGCTCTTGGAGTGAAGCGGGCGAGCAGTACTTC
TRBV2	TRBJ2-3	TRBD2	NA	CASIRGERTDTQYF	TGTGCCAGCATTCGGGGGGAGAGAACAGATACGCAGTATTTT
TRBV10-3	TRBJ1-2	NA	few	CAISNRVYGYTF	TGTGCCATCAGTAACAGGGTCTATGGCTACACCTTC
TRBV12-3/TRBV12-4	TRBJ1-1	TRBD1	many	CASSPDRDTEAFF	TGTGCCAGCAGTCCCGACAGGGACACTGAAGCTTTCTTT
TRBV10-3	TRBJ2-7	NA	NA	CAISPDSYEQYF	TGTGCCATCAGTCCAGACAGCTACGAGCAGTACTTC
TRBV6-5	TRBJ2-1	NA	NA	CASSYEISSYNEQFF	TGTGCCAGCAGTTACGAGATCAGCTCCTACAATGAGCAGTTCTTC
TRBV2	TRBJ1-6	NA	NA	CASSELGVGSPLHF	TGTGCCAGCAGTGAACTCGGGGTTGGTTCACCCCTCCACTTT
TRBV6-4	TRBJ2-7	TRBD2	NA	CASKPRTSGYEQYF	TGTGCCAGCAAACCGAGGACTAGCGGCTACGAGCAGTACTTC
TRBV5-5	TRBJ2-6	NA	many	CASSLAYVNGANVLTF	TGTGCCAGCAGCTTGGCTTACGTTAATGGGGCCAACGTCCTGACTTTC
TRBV11-1	TRBJ2-1	NA	NA	CASRTSRGVYNEQFF	TGTGCCAGCAGAACGAGTCGGGGTGTCTACAATGAGCAGTTCTTC
TRBV20-1	TRBJ2-1	NA	once	CSAISGGGYNEQFF	TGCAGTGCCATTAGCGGAGGGGGCTACAATGAGCAGTTCTTC
TRBV5-1	TRBJ1-1	TRBD1	many	CASSPGQGSQNTEAFF	TGCGCCAGCAGCCCGGGACAGGGGTCCCAAAACACTGAAGCTTTCTTT
TRBV2	TRBJ2-7	NA	NA	CASWAGGRDEQYF	TGTGCCAGCTGGGCAGGGGGGCGCGACGAGCAGTACTTC
TRBV11-2	TRBJ2-2	NA	many	CASSLPWEAGELFF	TGTGCCAGCAGCTTACCATGGGAGGCCGGGGAGCTGTTTTTT
TRBV29-1	TRBJ2-7	NA	NA	CSVYEDTSSYEQYF	TGCAGCGTTTATGAGGACACGAGCTCCTACGAGCAGTACTTC
TRBV2	TRBJ2-7	NA	NA	CARAGTAYEQYF	TGTGCTAGAGCCGGGACTGCCTACGAGCAGTACTTC
TRBV29-1	TRBJ2-2	TRBD1	many	CSVKPTGGGGTGELFF	TGCAGCGTTAAGCCTACAGGGGGCGGGGGCACCGGGGAGCTGTTTTTT
TRBV7-3	TRBJ2-7	NA	NA	CASSLGRQHYEQYF	TGTGCCAGCAGCTTAGGGCGGCAGCACTACGAGCAGTACTTC
TRBV9	TRBJ2-7	NA	NA	CASSVALPGYEQYF	TGTGCCAGCAGCGTAGCGCTGCCCGGCTACGAGCAGTACTTC
TRBV24-1	TRBJ2-2	NA	NA	CATSDYFGNTGELFF	TGTGCCACCAGTGATTATTTTGGGAACACCGGGGAGCTGTTTTTT
TRBV24-1	TRBJ2-5	TRBD1	many	CATSGMSNRGKETQYF	TGTGCCACCAGTGGGATGTCAAACAGGGGGAAAGAGACCCAGTACTTC
TRBV10-2	TRBJ2-1	TRBD2	NA	CASSEPRTSGEQFF	TGCGCCAGCAGTGAGCCGAGGACTAGCGGGGAGCAGTTCTTC
TRBV4-1	TRBJ1-5	NA	NA	CASSQRGGSNQPQHF	TGCGCCAGCAGCCAAAGGGGAGGGAGCAATCAGCCCCAGCATTTT
TRBV6-2/TRBV6-3	TRBJ2-1	NA	few	CASSYHSGTNAYNEQFF	TGTGCCAGCAGTTACCATAGCGGAACAAACGCCTACAATGAGCAGTTCTTC